The clone carrying this TCR beta chain was found many times. Its target is unknown. These data are taken from a study of T cells in Graves' hyperthyroidism and ophthalmopathy. General study results and limits: In validation, the model predicted ophthalmopathy. These predictions came a median about 6.5 months before onset.

CDR1 and CDR2 from the germline V gene are ENHRY and SYGVKD. The CDR3 covers 15 residues. The V and J ends lost 4 bases and 3 bases respectively, with 13 bases between them. RNA transcripts provided the source from which TCR beta CDR3 regions were amplified. The HTBI primer set served for first-round RT-PCR of the TCR CDR3. MiXCR, applied by TCRdb to the multiplex PCR reads, yields one record per CDR3 protein. The table records over 450,000 distinct CDR3 sequences, approximately 15% of them present only once. Exclusion of patients followed from uncontrolled infection, other autoimmune disease, pregnancy or lactation.

Sequenced: blood. This TCR was sampled from a woman between 18 and 30 years old with Graves' hyperthyroidism. The chain recombines TRBV10-3 with TRBJ1-3, with D unresolved. The CDR3 loop reads CAISGAAAIGNTIYF. As DNA, the CDR3 is TGTGCCATCAGTGGGGCGGCCGCCATTGGAAACACCATATATTTT.